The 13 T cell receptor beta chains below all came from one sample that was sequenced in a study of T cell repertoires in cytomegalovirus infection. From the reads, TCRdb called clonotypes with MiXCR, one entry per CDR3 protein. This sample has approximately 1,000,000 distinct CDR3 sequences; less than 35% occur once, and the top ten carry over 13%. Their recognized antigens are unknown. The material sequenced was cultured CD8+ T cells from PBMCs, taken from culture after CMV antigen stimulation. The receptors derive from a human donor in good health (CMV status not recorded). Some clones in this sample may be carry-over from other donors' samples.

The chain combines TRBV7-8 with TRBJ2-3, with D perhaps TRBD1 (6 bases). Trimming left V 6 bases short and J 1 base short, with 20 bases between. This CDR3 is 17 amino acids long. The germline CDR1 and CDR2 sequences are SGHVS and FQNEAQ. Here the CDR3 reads CASRRWDPQGRTDTQYF. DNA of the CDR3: TGTGCCAGCAGGCGATGGGACCCCCAGGGGCGCACAGATACGCAGTATTTT.

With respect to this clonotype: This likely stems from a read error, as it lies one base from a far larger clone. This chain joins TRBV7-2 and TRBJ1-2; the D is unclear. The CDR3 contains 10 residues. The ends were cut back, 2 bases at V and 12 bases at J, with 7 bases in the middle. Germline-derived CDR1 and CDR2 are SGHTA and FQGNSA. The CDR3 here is CASSLSGNTF. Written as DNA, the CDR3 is TGTGCCAGCAGCTTATCAGGCAACACCTTC.

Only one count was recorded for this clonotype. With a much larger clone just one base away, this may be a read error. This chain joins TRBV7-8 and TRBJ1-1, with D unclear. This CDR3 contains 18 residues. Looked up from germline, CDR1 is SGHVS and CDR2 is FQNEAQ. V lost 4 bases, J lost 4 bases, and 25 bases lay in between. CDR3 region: CASSSITGPILESTEAFF. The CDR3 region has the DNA TGTGCCAGCAGCTCAATAACCGGGCCTATCTTGGAGAGCACTGAAGCTTTCTTT.

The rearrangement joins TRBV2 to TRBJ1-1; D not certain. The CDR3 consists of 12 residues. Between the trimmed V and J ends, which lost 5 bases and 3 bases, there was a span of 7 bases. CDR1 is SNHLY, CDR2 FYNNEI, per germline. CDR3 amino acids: CASSQLYTEAFF. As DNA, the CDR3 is TGTGCCAGCAGTCAATTGTACACTGAAGCTTTCTTT.

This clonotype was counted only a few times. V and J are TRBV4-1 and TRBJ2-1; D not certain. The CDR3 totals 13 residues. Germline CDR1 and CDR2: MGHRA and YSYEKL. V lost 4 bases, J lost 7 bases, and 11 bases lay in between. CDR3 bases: TGCGCCAGCAGCCGACGGACGGAGAATGAGCAGTTCTTC. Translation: CASSRRTENEQFF.

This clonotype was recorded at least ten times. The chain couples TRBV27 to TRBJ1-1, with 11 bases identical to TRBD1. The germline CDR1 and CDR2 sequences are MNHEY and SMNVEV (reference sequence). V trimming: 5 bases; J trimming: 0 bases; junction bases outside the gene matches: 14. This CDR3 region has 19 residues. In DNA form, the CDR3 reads TGTGCCAGCAGTCAGTACGGACAGGGGGCCCAATTAGTGAACACTGAAGCTTTCTTT. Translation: CASSQYGQGAQLVNTEAFF.

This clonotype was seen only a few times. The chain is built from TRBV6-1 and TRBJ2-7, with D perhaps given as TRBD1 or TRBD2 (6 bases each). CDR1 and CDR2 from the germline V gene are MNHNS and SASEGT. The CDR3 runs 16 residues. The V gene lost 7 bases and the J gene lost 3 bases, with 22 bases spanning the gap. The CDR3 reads CASTISGAGVGYEQYV. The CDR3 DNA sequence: TGTGCCAGCACTATTTCGGGGGCAGGGGTGGGCTACGAGCAGTACGTC.

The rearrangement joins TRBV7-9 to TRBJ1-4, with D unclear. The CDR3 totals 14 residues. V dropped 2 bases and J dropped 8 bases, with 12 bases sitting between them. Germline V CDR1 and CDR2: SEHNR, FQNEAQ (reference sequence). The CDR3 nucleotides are TGTGCCAGCAGCTTAACTTTAGGTTACGAAAAACTGTTTTTT. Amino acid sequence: CASSLTLGYEKLFF.

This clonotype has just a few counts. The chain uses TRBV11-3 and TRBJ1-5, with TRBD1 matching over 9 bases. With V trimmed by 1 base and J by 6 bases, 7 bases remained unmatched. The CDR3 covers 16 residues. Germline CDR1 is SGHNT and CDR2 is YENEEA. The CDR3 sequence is CASSLVPGQGAQPQHF. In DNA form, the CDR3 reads TGTGCCAGCAGCTTAGTTCCGGGACAGGGTGCTCAGCCCCAGCATTTT. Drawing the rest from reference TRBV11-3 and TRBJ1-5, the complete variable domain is EAGVVQSPRYKIIEKKQPVAFWCNPISGHNTLYWYLQNLGQGPELLIRYENEEAVDDSQLPKDRFSAERLKGVDSTLKIQPAELGDSAVYLCASSLVPGQGAQPQHFGDGTRLSIL.

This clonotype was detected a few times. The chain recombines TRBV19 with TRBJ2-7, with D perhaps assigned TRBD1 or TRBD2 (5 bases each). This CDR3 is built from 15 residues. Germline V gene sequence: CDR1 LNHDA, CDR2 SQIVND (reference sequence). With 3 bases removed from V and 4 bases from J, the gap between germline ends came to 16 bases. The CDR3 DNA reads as TGTGCCAGTAGTATGGAAGCCGGGGCAAGATACGAGCAGTACTTC. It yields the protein CASSMEAGARYEQYF.

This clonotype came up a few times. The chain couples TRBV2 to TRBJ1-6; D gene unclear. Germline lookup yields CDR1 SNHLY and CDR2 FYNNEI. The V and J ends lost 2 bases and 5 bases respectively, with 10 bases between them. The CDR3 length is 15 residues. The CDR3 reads CASSELDVDNSPLHF. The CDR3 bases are TGTGCCAGCAGTGAACTGGACGTCGATAATTCACCCCTCCACTTT.

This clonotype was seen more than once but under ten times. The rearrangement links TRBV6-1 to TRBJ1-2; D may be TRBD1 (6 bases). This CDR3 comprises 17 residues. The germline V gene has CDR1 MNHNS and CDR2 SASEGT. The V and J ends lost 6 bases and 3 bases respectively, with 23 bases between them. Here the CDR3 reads CASSPPLRQAVYYGYTF. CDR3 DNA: TGTGCCAGCAGCCCTCCCCTTCGACAGGCAGTTTACTATGGCTACACCTTC.

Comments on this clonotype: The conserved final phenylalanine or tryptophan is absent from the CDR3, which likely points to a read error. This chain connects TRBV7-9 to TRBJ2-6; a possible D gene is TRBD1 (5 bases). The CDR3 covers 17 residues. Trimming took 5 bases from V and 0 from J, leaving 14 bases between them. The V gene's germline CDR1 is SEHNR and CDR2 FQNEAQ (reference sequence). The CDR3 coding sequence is TGTGCCAGCAGCCTAAGACCTGACAGCTCTGGGGCCAACGTCCTGACTTTA. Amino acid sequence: CASSLRPDSSGANVLTL.